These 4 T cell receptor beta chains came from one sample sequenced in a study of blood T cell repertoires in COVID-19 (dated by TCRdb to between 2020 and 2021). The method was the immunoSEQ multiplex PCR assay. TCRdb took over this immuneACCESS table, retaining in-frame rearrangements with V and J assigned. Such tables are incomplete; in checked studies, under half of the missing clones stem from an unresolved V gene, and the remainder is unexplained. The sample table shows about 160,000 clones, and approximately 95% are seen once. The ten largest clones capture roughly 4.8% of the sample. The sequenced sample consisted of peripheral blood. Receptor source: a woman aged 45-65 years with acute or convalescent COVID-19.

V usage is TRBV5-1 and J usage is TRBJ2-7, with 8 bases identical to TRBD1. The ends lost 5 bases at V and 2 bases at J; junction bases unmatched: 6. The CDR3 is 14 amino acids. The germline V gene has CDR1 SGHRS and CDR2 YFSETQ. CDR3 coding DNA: TGCGCCAGCAGTCATGGACAGGGACCCTACGAGCAGTACTTC. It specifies CASSHGQGPYEQYF. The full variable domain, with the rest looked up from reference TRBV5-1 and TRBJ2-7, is KAGVTQTPRYLIKTRGQQVTLSCSPISGHRSVSWYQQTPGQGLQFLFEYFSETQRNKGNFPGRFSGRQFSNSRSEMNVSTLELGDSALYLCASSHGQGPYEQYFGPGTRLTVT.

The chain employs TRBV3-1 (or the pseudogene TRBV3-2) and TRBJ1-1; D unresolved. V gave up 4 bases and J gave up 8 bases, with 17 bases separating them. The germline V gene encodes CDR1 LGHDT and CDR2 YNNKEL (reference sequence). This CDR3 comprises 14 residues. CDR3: CASSPTRAGGEAFF. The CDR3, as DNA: TGTGCCAGCAGCCCAACCCGGGCAGGAGGAGAAGCTTTCTTT.

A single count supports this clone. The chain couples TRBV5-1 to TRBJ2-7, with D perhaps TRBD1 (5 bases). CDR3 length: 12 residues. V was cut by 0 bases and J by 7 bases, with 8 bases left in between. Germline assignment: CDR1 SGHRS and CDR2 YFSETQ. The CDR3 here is CASSLEGWEQYF. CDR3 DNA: TGCGCCAGCAGCTTGGAGGGGTGGGAGCAGTACTTC. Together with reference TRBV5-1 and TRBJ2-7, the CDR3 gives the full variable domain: KAGVTQTPRYLIKTRGQQVTLSCSPISGHRSVSWYQQTPGQGLQFLFEYFSETQRNKGNFPGRFSGRQFSNSRSEMNVSTLELGDSALYLCASSLEGWEQYFGPGTRLTVT.

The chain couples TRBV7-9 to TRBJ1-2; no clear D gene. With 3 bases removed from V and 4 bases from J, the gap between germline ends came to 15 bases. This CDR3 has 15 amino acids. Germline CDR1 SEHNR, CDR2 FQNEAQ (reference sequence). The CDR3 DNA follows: TGTGCCAGCAGCTTCCAGACGGCTCCGGGCTATGGCTACACCTTC. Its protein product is CASSFQTAPGYGYTF.